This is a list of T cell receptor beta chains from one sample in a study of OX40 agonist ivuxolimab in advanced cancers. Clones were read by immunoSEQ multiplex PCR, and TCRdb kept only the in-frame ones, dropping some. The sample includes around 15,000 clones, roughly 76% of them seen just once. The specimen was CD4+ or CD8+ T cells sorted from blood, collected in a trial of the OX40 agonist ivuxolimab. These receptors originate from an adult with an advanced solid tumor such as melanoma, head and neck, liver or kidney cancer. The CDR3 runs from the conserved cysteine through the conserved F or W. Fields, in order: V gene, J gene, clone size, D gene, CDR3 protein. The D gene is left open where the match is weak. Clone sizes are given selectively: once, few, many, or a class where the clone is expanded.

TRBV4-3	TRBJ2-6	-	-	CASSQGTGANVLTF
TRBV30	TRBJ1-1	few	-	CAWSVLVPEAFF
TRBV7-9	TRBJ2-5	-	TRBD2	CASMGGTSGGQETQYF
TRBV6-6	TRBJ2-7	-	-	CASSYLVGDSSEQYF
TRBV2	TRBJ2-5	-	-	CASGRGRIEETQYF
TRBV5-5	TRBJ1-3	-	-	CASSLYHTIYF
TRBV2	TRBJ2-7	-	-	CASNTGGRKNEQYF
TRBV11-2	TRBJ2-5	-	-	CASSALGGEETQYF
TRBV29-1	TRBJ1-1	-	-	CSVEGGTGINTEAFF
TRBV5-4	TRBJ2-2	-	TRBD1	CASSGDRGGELFF
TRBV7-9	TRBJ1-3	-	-	CASSLEGYPGNTIYF
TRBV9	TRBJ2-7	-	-	CASSSSYEQYF
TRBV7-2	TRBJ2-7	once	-	CASSLALGAYEQYF
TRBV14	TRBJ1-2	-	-	CASSQGQEYGYTF
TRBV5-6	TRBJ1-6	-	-	CASSQGRVRYNSPLHF
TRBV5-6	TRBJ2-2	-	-	CASSLGRGVGELFF
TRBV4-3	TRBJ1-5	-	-	CASSQDSGSVQPQHF
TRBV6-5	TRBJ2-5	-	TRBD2	CASSWTSGVRTETQYF
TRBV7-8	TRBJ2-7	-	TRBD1	CASSTGQGPYEQYF
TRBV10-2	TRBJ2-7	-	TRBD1	CASSETGTGGTYEQYF